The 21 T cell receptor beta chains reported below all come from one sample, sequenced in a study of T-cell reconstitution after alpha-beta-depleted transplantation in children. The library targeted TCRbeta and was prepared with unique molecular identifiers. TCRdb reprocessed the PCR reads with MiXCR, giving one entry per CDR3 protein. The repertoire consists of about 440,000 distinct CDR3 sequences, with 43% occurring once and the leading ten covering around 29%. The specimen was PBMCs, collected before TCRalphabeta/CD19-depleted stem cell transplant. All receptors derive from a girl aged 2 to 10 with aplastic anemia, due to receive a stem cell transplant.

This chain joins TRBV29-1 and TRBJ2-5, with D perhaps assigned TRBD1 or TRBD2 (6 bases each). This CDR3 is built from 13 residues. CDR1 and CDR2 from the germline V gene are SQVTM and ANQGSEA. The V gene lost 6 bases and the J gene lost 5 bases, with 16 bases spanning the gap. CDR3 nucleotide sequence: TGCAGCGTCCCCCTCGGGGGCCCTGAGACCCAGTACTTC. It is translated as CSVPLGGPETQYF.

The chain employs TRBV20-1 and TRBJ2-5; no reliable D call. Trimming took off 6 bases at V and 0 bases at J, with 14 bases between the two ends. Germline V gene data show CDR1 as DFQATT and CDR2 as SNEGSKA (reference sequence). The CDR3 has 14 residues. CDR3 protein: CSATQDRNQETQYF. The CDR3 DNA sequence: TGCAGTGCCACGCAGGACCGAAACCAAGAGACCCAGTACTTC.

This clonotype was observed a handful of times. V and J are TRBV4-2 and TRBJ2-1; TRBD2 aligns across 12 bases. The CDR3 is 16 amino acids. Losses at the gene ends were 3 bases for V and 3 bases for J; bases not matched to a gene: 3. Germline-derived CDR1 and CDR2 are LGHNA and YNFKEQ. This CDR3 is CASSQRTSGIYNEQFF. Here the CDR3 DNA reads TGTGCCAGCAGCCAGAGGACTAGCGGGATCTACAATGAGCAGTTCTTC.

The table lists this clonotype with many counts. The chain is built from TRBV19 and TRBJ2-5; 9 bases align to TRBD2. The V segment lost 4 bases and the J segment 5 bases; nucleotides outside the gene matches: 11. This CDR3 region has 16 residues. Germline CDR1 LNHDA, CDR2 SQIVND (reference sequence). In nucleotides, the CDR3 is TGTGCCAGTAGTAGGGTAGCGGGAGAGGGTCGGGAGACCCAGTACTTC. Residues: CASSRVAGEGRETQYF.

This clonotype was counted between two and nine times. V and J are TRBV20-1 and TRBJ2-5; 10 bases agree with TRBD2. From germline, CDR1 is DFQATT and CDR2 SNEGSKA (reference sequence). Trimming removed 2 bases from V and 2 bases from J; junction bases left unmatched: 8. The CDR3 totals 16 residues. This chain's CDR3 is CSARQLAGGVQETQYF. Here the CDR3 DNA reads TGCAGTGCTAGACAATTAGCGGGAGGCGTACAAGAGACCCAGTACTTC.

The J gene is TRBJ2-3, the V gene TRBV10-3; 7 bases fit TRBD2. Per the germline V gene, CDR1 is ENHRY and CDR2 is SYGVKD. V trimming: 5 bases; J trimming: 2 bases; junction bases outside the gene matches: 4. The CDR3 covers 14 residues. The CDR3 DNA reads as TGTGCCATCAGTACTAGCGACGCCACAGATACGCAGTATTTT. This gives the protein CAISTSDATDTQYF.

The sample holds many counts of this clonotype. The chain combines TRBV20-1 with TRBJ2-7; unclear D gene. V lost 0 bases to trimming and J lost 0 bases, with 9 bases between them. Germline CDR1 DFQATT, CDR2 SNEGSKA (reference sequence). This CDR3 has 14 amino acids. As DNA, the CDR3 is TGCAGTGCTAGAGATCCAACTTACTCCTACGAGCAGTACTTC. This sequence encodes CSARDPTYSYEQYF.

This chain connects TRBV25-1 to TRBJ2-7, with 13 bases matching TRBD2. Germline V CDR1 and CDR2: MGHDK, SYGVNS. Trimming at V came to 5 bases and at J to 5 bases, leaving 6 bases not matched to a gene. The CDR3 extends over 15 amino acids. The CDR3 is CASSPRLAGGHEQYF. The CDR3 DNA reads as TGTGCCAGCAGTCCAAGACTAGCGGGGGGTCACGAGCAGTACTTC.

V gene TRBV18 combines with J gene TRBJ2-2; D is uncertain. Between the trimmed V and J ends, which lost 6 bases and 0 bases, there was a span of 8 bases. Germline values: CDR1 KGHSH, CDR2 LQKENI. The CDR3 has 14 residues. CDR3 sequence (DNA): TGTGCCAGCTCTTCGCCTCCGAACACCGGGGAGCTGTTTTTT. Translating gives CASSSPPNTGELFF. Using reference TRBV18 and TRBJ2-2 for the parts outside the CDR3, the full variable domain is NAGVMQNPRHLVRRRGQEARLRCSPMKGHSHVYWYRQLPEEGLKFMVYLQKENIIDESGMPKERFSAEFPKEGPSILRIQQVVRGDSAAYFCASSSPPNTGELFFGEGSRLTVL.

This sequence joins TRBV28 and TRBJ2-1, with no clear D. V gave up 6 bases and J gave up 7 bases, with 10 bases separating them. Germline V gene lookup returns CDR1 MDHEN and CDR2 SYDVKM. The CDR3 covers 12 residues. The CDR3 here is CASRIETNEQFF. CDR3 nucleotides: TGTGCCAGCAGGATCGAGACTAATGAGCAGTTCTTC.

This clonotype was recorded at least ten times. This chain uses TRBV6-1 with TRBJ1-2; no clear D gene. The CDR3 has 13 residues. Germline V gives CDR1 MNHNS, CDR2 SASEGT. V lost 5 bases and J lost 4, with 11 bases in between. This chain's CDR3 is CASSPQSSYGYTF. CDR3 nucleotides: TGTGCCAGCAGTCCCCAGTCCTCCTATGGCTACACCTTC.

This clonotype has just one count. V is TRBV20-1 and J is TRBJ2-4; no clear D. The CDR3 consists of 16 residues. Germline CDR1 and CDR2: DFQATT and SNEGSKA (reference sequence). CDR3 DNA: TGCTGCGCTATGAGGCGAGCTGGGGTAACCAAAAACATTCAGTACTTC. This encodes CCAMRRAGVTKNIQYF.

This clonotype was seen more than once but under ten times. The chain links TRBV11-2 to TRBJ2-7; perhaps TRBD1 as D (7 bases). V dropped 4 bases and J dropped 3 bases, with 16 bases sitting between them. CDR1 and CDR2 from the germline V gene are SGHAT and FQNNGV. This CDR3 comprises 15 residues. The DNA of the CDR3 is TGTGCCAGCAGCTGGCGGGACAGACACAACTACGAGCAGTACTTC. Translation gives CASSWRDRHNYEQYF. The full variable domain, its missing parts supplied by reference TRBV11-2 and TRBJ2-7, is EAGVAQSPRYKIIEKRQSVAFWCNPISGHATLYWYQQILGQGPKLLIQFQNNGVVDDSQLPKDRFSAERLKGVDSTLKIQPAKLEDSAVYLCASSWRDRHNYEQYFGPGTRLTVT.

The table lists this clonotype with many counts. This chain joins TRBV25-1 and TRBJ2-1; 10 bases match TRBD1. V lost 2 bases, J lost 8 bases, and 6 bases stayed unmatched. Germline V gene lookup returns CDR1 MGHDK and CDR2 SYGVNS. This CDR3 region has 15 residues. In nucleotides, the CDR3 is TGTGCCAGCAGTGAACCGGGACAGGGGCCCTATGAGCAGTTCTTC. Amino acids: CASSEPGQGPYEQFF.

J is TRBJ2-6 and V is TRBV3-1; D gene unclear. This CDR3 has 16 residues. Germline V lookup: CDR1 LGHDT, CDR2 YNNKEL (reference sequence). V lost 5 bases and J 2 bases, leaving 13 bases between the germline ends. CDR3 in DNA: TGTGCCAGCAGCTCTCATAATGGGGCTGGGGCCAACGTCCTGACTTTC. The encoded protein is CASSSHNGAGANVLTF. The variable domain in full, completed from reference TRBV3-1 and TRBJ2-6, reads DTAVSQTPKYLVTQMGNDKSIKCEQNLGHDTMYWYKQDSKKFLKIMFSYNNKELIINETVPNRFSPKSPDKAHLNLHINSLELGDSAVYFCASSSHNGAGANVLTFGAGSRLTVL.

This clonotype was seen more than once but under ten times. The CDR3 DNA reads as TGTGCCAGCAGTGTAGCGGGGGGGCTTGAGACCCAGTACTTC. Its protein product is CASSVAGGLETQYF. The chain joins TRBV7-2 to TRBJ2-5; 11 bases match TRBD2. Germline V gene data show CDR1 as SGHTA and CDR2 as FQGNSA. V was pared by 6 bases and J by 5 bases, with 5 bases of the junction left unmatched. The CDR3 extends over 14 amino acids.

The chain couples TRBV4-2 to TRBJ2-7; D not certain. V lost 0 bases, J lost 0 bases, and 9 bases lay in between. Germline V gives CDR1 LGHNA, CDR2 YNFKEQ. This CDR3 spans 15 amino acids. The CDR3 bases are TGTGCCAGCAGCCAAGAAAGGGCACACTCCTACGAGCAGTACTTC. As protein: CASSQERAHSYEQYF.

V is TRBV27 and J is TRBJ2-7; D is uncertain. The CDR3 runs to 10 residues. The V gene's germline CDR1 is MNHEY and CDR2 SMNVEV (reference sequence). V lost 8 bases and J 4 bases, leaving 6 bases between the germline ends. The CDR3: CASGLYEQYF. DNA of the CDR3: TGTGCCAGCGGATTATACGAGCAGTACTTC.

The CDR3 sequence: CAGDGDYSPLHF. CDR3 in DNA: TGCGCCGGTGATGGGGACTATTCACCCCTCCACTTT. The chain carries TRBV4-1 and TRBJ1-6, with a weak D call TRBD1 (5 bases). V lost 11 bases to trimming and J lost 8 bases, with 13 bases between them. The CDR3 has 12 amino acids. The germline V gene has CDR1 MGHRA and CDR2 YSYEKL.

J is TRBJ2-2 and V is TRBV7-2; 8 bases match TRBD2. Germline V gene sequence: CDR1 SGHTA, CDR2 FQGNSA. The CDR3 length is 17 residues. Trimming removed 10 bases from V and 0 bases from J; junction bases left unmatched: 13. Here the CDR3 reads CAIPLRGGPANTGELFF. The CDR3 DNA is TGTGCCATCCCCCTCCGGGGGGGGCCCGCGAACACCGGGGAGCTGTTTTTT.

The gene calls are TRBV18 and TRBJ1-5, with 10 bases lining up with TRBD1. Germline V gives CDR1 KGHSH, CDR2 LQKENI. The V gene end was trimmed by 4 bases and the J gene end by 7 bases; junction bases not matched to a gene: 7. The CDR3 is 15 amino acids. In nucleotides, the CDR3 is TGTGCCAGCTCACTGGGACAGGGGTCTGGACAGCCCCAGCATTTT. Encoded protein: CASSLGQGSGQPQHF.